This T cell receptor (beta chain) derives from a study of shared clonotypes between healthy human individuals. Study conclusions and caveats: Richness estimates generally favored naive over memory subsets.

Several immunoSEQ 96-well plates shared each subset's DNA, each plate a replicate. The method was immunoSEQ multiplex PCR; TCRdb's version includes in-frame clones alone and lacks a portion of them. The table shows roughly 2,300,000 clones, with roughly 92% occurring only once. Points on this clone: Its matching antigen is unknown.

The study drew all its donors from Caucasian adults living in Nashville, Tennessee. A CD45RA+ naive subset and a CD45RA-negative memory subset were split from CD4+ cells. Sequencing was performed on naive CD4+ T cells from PBMCs. Documented subset: CD45RA+ positively selected. The receptor was isolated from a man younger than 35 in good health. Some clones in this sample may be carry-over from other donors' samples.

The CDR3 sequence is CASSILGPNYGYTF. CDR3 DNA: TGTGCCAGTAGTATTCTGGGGCCTAACTATGGCTACACCTTC. The rearrangement joins TRBV19 to TRBJ1-2; possibly TRBD1 for D (5 bases). Trimming stripped 3 bases from V and 0 bases from J, with 8 bases between. From germline, CDR1 is LNHDA and CDR2 SQIVND (reference sequence). The CDR3 length is 14 residues. Combining the CDR3 with reference TRBV19 and TRBJ1-2 gives the whole variable domain DGGITQSPKYLFRKEGQNVTLSCEQNLNHDAMYWYRQDPGQGLRLIYYSQIVNDFQKGDIAEGYSVSREKKESFPLTVTSAQKNPTAFYLCASSILGPNYGYTFGSGTRLTVV.